These T cell receptor beta chains were read from a single sample in a study of blood T cell repertoires in COVID-19. Sequencing was performed with immunoSEQ multiplex PCR; in TCRdb, only in-frame clones are kept and a portion is missing. The sample has about 90,000 clones, roughly 88% seen once. The sample comprised peripheral blood. All receptors come from a man aged 55 to 70 with acute or convalescent COVID-19. CDR3s include the opening cysteine and the closing phenylalanine or tryptophan. The order of the fields is D gene, clone size, V gene, J gene, CDR3 protein, CDR3 DNA. D genes are given only for firm matches. Clone size is not always given. Where it is, it says once, few, many or a class for expanded clones.

D: TRBD1
size: -
V: TRBV28
J: TRBJ2-5
CDR3: CASTGVQETQYF
DNA: TGTGCCAGTACAGGGGTTCAGGAGACCCAGTACTTC

D: -
size: once
V: TRBV10-2
J: TRBJ2-3
CDR3: CASTRGRTDTQYF
DNA: TGCGCCAGCACCAGGGGCCGCACAGATACGCAGTATTTT

D: -
size: -
V: TRBV7-2
J: TRBJ2-1
CDR3: CASSPGSSYNEQFF
DNA: TGTGCCAGCAGCCCCGGGAGCTCCTACAATGAGCAGTTCTTC

D: TRBD1
size: -
V: TRBV19
J: TRBJ1-5
CDR3: CASRTTGAQPQHF
DNA: TGTGCCAGTAGGACTACAGGGGCCCAGCCCCAGCATTTT

D: TRBD1
size: -
V: TRBV6-6
J: TRBJ1-1
CDR3: CASSGGQGALF
DNA: TGTGCCAGCAGTGGCGGACAGGGCGCGCTCTTT

D: -
size: few
V: TRBV5-6
J: TRBJ1-2
CDR3: CASSLGDTPNYGYTF
DNA: TGTGCCAGCAGCTTGGGAGACACACCTAACTATGGCTACACCTTC

D: -
size: -
V: TRBV29-1
J: TRBJ1-1
CDR3: CSVVQANTEAFF
DNA: TGCAGCGTTGTACAGGCGAACACTGAAGCTTTCTTT

D: TRBD1
size: -
V: TRBV4-2
J: TRBJ2-3
CDR3: CASSQDPDRGTDTQYF
DNA: TGTGCCAGCAGCCAAGACCCGGACAGGGGGACAGATACGCAGTATTTT

D: TRBD1
size: -
V: TRBV6-1
J: TRBJ1-1
CDR3: CASSEPGQGVHTEAFF
DNA: TGTGCCAGCAGCGAACCGGGACAGGGAGTTCATACTGAAGCTTTCTTT

D: -
size: -
V: TRBV3-1/TRBV3-2
J: TRBJ2-7
CDR3: CASSQEAPRHEQYF
DNA: TGTGCCAGCAGCCAAGAGGCACCTCGCCACGAGCAGTACTTC

D: TRBD2
size: -
V: TRBV10-3
J: TRBJ2-5
CDR3: CAISWGLEETQYF
DNA: TGTGCCATCAGCTGGGGACTAGAAGAGACCCAGTACTTC

D: TRBD1
size: -
V: TRBV25-1
J: TRBJ1-1
CDR3: CASMTGPTEAFF
DNA: TGTGCCAGCATGACAGGGCCCACTGAAGCTTTCTTT

D: TRBD2
size: -
V: TRBV5-4
J: TRBJ2-5
CDR3: CASSLGGRAEETQYF
DNA: TGTGCCAGCAGCTTGGGCGGGAGGGCCGAGGAGACCCAGTACTTC

D: -
size: -
V: TRBV12-3/TRBV12-4
J: TRBJ2-5
CDR3: CASSFRAGETQYF
DNA: TGTGCCAGCAGTTTCCGGGCGGGGGAGACCCAGTACTTC

D: TRBD2
size: -
V: TRBV11-2
J: TRBJ2-5
CDR3: CASSLELAVQETQYF
DNA: TGTGCCAGCAGCTTAGAACTAGCGGTCCAAGAGACCCAGTACTTC

D: TRBD2
size: -
V: TRBV3-1/TRBV3-2
J: TRBJ2-1
CDR3: CASSPRIGAGANNEQFF
DNA: TGTGCCAGCAGCCCCCGCATTGGAGCGGGAGCGAATAATGAGCAGTTCTTC

D: -
size: -
V: TRBV27
J: TRBJ1-6
CDR3: CASSLSSSYNSPLHF
DNA: TGTGCCAGCAGTTTGTCGAGCTCCTATAATTCACCCCTCCACTTT

D: -
size: -
V: TRBV21-1
J: TRBJ1-5
CDR3: CASSKMERGGFNQPQHF
DNA: TGTGCCAGCAGCAAAATGGAGCGGGGAGGGTTCAATCAGCCCCAGCATTTT

D: TRBD2
size: -
V: TRBV9
J: TRBJ2-1
CDR3: CASSVGALAGLDNEQFF
DNA: TGTGCCAGCAGCGTAGGGGCACTAGCGGGACTTGACAATGAGCAGTTCTTC

D: TRBD1
size: -
V: TRBV19
J: TRBJ1-2
CDR3: CASTTGQHYGYTF
DNA: TGTGCCAGTACCACGGGACAGCACTATGGCTACACCTTC

D: -
size: -
V: TRBV9
J: TRBJ2-5
CDR3: CASSETLRGTQYF
DNA: TGTGCCAGCAGCGAGACTCTCAGAGGGACCCAGTACTTC

D: -
size: -
V: TRBV11-2
J: TRBJ1-3
CDR3: CATVPPFRRNTIYF
DNA: TGTGCCACCGTCCCCCCGTTTAGAAGAAACACCATATATTTT

D: TRBD1
size: -
V: TRBV6-2/TRBV6-3
J: TRBJ2-3
CDR3: CASSYQDRADTQYF
DNA: TGTGCCAGCAGTTACCAGGACAGGGCAGATACGCAGTATTTT

D: -
size: -
V: TRBV7-8
J: TRBJ2-7
CDR3: CASSLGGLGVREQYF
DNA: TGTGCCAGCAGCTTAGGGGGCCTTGGGGTTCGTGAGCAGTACTTC

D: -
size: -
V: TRBV4-2
J: TRBJ2-7
CDR3: CASSQETGEQYF
DNA: TGTGCCAGCAGCCAAGAAACGGGGGAGCAGTACTTC

D: -
size: -
V: TRBV9
J: TRBJ2-3
CDR3: CASSVGHSGPSTDTQYF
DNA: TGTGCCAGCAGCGTAGGGCATAGCGGTCCTAGCACAGATACGCAGTATTTT

D: TRBD2
size: -
V: TRBV4-2
J: TRBJ2-3
CDR3: CASSRPGLAGEDTQYF
DNA: TGTGCCAGCAGCCGTCCGGGACTAGCGGGAGAGGATACGCAGTATTTT

D: TRBD2
size: -
V: TRBV30
J: TRBJ2-4
CDR3: CAWSAGTSWTNIQYF
DNA: TGTGCCTGGAGTGCCGGGACTAGCTGGACGAACATTCAGTACTTC

D: TRBD1
size: -
V: TRBV6-5
J: TRBJ1-5
CDR3: CASSRDRPQPQHF
DNA: TGTGCCAGCAGCCGGGACAGGCCCCAGCCCCAGCATTTT

D: -
size: few
V: TRBV6-5
J: TRBJ1-4
CDR3: CASSPKEKLFF
DNA: TGTGCCAGCAGCCCCAAAGAAAAACTGTTTTTT

D: -
size: -
V: TRBV24-1
J: TRBJ2-2
CDR3: CATSDFDSLVGTGELFF
DNA: TGTGCCACCAGTGATTTTGACAGCTTAGTAGGTACCGGGGAGCTGTTTTTT

D: -
size: -
V: TRBV11-1
J: TRBJ2-7
CDR3: CASMREQTDYEQYF
DNA: TGTGCCAGCATGCGAGAACAGACGGACTACGAGCAGTACTTC

D: -
size: -
V: TRBV12-3/TRBV12-4
J: TRBJ2-5
CDR3: CASTLTEEETQYF
DNA: TGTGCCAGCACCCTAACCGAGGAAGAGACCCAGTACTTC

D: TRBD1
size: -
V: TRBV18
J: TRBJ1-5
CDR3: CASSLKTGGFVPQHF
DNA: TGTGCCAGCTCACTCAAGACAGGGGGTTTTGTGCCCCAGCATTTT

D: -
size: -
V: TRBV14
J: TRBJ1-6
CDR3: CASSQGRENSPLHF
DNA: TGTGCCAGCAGCCAAGGCAGGGAAAATTCACCCCTCCACTTT

D: -
size: -
V: TRBV3-1/TRBV3-2
J: TRBJ1-6
CDR3: CASSQDLNSPLHF
DNA: TGTGCCAGCAGCCAAGATCTCAATTCACCCCTCCACTTT

D: TRBD1
size: -
V: TRBV3-1/TRBV3-2
J: TRBJ2-1
CDR3: CASSQGGTGGNEQFF
DNA: TGTGCCAGCAGCCAAGGTGGGACAGGGGGGAATGAGCAGTTCTTC

D: TRBD1
size: -
V: TRBV6-5
J: TRBJ2-3
CDR3: CASSRQGARDTQYF
DNA: TGTGCCAGCAGCAGACAGGGGGCTCGGGATACGCAGTATTTT

D: TRBD1
size: -
V: TRBV18
J: TRBJ2-5
CDR3: CASSPTGGEATTQYF
DNA: TGTGCCAGCTCACCGACAGGGGGCGAGGCAACGACCCAGTACTTC

D: -
size: -
V: TRBV5-1
J: TRBJ2-1
CDR3: CASSAGTGAYNEQFF
DNA: TGCGCCAGCAGCGCCGGGACGGGGGCCTACAATGAGCAGTTCTTC

D: TRBD1
size: once
V: TRBV7-9
J: TRBJ1-2
CDR3: CASSKGQGLLDYGYTF
DNA: TGTGCCAGCAGCAAGGGACAGGGCCTACTGGACTATGGCTACACCTTC

D: -
size: -
V: TRBV7-8
J: TRBJ1-3
CDR3: CASSFSGDHSGNTIYF
DNA: TGTGCCAGCAGCTTTTCAGGTGATCACTCTGGAAACACCATATATTTT

D: TRBD1
size: -
V: TRBV27
J: TRBJ1-2
CDR3: CASSFSTGGTGYTF
DNA: TGTGCCAGCAGTTTCTCGACAGGGGGCACGGGCTACACCTTC

D: -
size: -
V: TRBV28
J: TRBJ2-6
CDR3: CASSSADHPGANVLTF
DNA: TGTGCCAGCAGTTCCGCAGATCATCCTGGGGCCAACGTCCTGACTTTC

D: -
size: few
V: TRBV7-3
J: TRBJ2-2
CDR3: CASSSVTGELFF
DNA: TGTGCCAGCAGCTCTGTTACCGGGGAGCTGTTTTTT

D: TRBD1
size: -
V: TRBV19
J: TRBJ1-6
CDR3: CASSETGTGFNSPLHF
DNA: TGTGCCAGTAGTGAGACCGGGACAGGGTTTAATTCACCCCTCCACTTT

D: -
size: -
V: TRBV29-1
J: TRBJ1-2
CDR3: CSVEETGKTNYGYTF
DNA: TGCAGCGTTGAAGAAACAGGGAAGACTAACTATGGCTACACCTTC

D: TRBD1
size: -
V: TRBV5-1
J: TRBJ1-1
CDR3: CASSLVGQGATEAFF
DNA: TGCGCCAGCAGCTTGGTCGGACAGGGGGCCACTGAAGCTTTCTTT

D: TRBD1
size: once
V: TRBV6-6
J: TRBJ1-2
CDR3: CASSPERGRGYGYTF
DNA: TGTGCCAGCAGCCCTGAAAGGGGGCGCGGCTATGGCTACACCTTC

D: TRBD1
size: -
V: TRBV24-1
J: TRBJ1-5
CDR3: CATSVWGTGGDQPQHF
DNA: TGTGCCACCAGTGTCTGGGGGACAGGGGGGGATCAGCCCCAGCATTTT

D: -
size: -
V: TRBV5-4
J: TRBJ2-7
CDR3: CASSSGVPPYEQYF
DNA: TGTGCCAGCAGCTCAGGGGTCCCCCCCTACGAGCAGTACTTC

D: -
size: -
V: TRBV7-9
J: TRBJ1-4
CDR3: CASSPQAGSNEKLFF
DNA: TGTGCCAGCAGCCCCCAGGCGGGGTCTAATGAAAAACTGTTTTTT

D: -
size: -
V: TRBV5-1
J: TRBJ2-1
CDR3: CASTKPTGGEQFF
DNA: TGCGCCAGCACCAAACCGACAGGCGGTGAGCAGTTCTTC

D: -
size: -
V: TRBV5-1
J: TRBJ1-2
CDR3: CASSLAHDTYGYTF
DNA: TGCGCCAGCAGCTTAGCCCACGATACTTATGGCTACACCTTC

D: -
size: -
V: TRBV5-1
J: TRBJ1-2
CDR3: CASSFGAGMANYGYTF
DNA: TGCGCCAGCAGCTTCGGAGCAGGGATGGCTAACTATGGCTACACCTTC